What follows are 13 T cell receptor beta chains derived from one specimen sequenced in a study of T cell repertoires in cytomegalovirus infection (dated by TCRdb to the late 2010s). The run used an Illumina HiSeq 1500. In-frame beta chains were kept once TCRdb had trimmed the public reads at Q25 with fastp and called clones with MiXCR. One record per CDR3 amino acid sequence lists the most common genes and DNA. This sample holds about 400,000 distinct CDR3 sequences; 15% to 20% were observed only once. 8.7% of the sample is taken by the ten largest. Sequenced sample: PBMCs. The receptors here all came from a human donor in good health (CMV status not recorded). Some clones in this sample may be carry-over from other donors' samples.

This chain links TRBV4-1 with TRBJ2-5; TRBD1 aligns across 12 bases. The CDR3 runs to 15 residues. The V gene's germline CDR1 is MGHRA and CDR2 YSYEKL. The trim removed 0 bases at V and 5 bases at J, leaving 1 base unmatched. In DNA form, the CDR3 reads TGCGCCAGCAGCCAAGAAGGGACAGGGGGCGAGACCCAGTACTTC. This codes for CASSQEGTGGETQYF.

This clonotype occurred many times. This sequence joins TRBV12-3 or TRBV12-4 and TRBJ1-3; maybe TRBD1 (6 bases). The length of the CDR3 is 13 residues. Trimming removed 8 bases at V and 3 bases at J, with 11 bases between. The chain's CDR3 is CASRRGGGNTIYF. In DNA form, the CDR3 reads TGTGCCAGCCGCAGGGGAGGTGGAAACACCATATATTTT.

In the case of this clonotype: Since a much larger clone is just one base distant, this may be a read error. V and J are TRBV7-4 and TRBJ2-7; tentatively, D is TRBD1 or TRBD2 (5 bases each). The CDR3 is made up of 16 amino acids. Trimming left V 2 bases short and J 0 bases short, with 14 bases between. Germline V gene sequence: CDR1 SGHVT, CDR2 SQSDAQ. The CDR3 here is CASSLLGRRNSYEQYF. DNA of the CDR3: TGTGCCAGCAGCTTATTGGGACGGAGGAACTCCTACGAGCAGTACTTC.

This clonotype was found a few times. The chain couples TRBV5-4 to TRBJ2-3; D call uncertain. Germline V gene lookup returns CDR1 SGHNT and CDR2 YYREEE (reference sequence). The CDR3 loop spans 13 amino acids. Trimming took off 6 bases at V and 2 bases at J, with 10 bases between the two ends. The CDR3 loop reads CASTVHPTDTQYF. CDR3 bases: TGTGCCAGCACGGTCCATCCCACAGATACGCAGTATTTT.

At least ten counts were recorded for this clonotype. This rearrangement joins TRBV7-2 to TRBJ1-1; 7 nucleotides align to TRBD1. V was clipped by 4 bases and J by 5 bases; unmatched bases: 7. Germline V gene sequence: CDR1 SGHTA, CDR2 FQGNSA. The CDR3 is made up of 14 amino acids. The CDR3 nucleotides read TGTGCCAGCAGCTCCACAGGGGCGGAGACTGAAGCTTTCTTT. It encodes CASSSTGAETEAFF.

This clonotype was recorded many times. The gene calls are TRBV7-2 and TRBJ2-4, with 7 bases aligning to TRBD2. The CDR3 totals 13 residues. Germline-derived CDR1 and CDR2 are SGHTA and FQGNSA. V shed 5 bases, J shed 5 bases, and the junction held 3 bases outside the gene matches. In DNA, the CDR3 is TGTGCCAGCAGCGTGGGGGGGGAAAACATTCAGTACTTC. Translation gives CASSVGGENIQYF.

This clonotype has more than one count but fewer than ten. This sequence joins TRBV5-1 and TRBJ2-6; possibly TRBD1 or TRBD2 for D (5 bases each). CDR1 SGHRS and CDR2 YFSETQ come from the germline V gene. Trimming stripped 4 bases from V and 2 bases from J, with 10 bases between. The CDR3 sequence is 15 residues long. As DNA, the CDR3 is TGCGCCAGCAGCGAGGGGTTCACTGGGGCCAACGTCCTGACTTTC. It specifies CASSEGFTGANVLTF. The full variable domain, completed using reference TRBV5-1 and TRBJ2-6, is KAGVTQTPRYLIKTRGQQVTLSCSPISGHRSVSWYQQTPGQGLQFLFEYFSETQRNKGNFPGRFSGRQFSNSRSEMNVSTLELGDSALYLCASSEGFTGANVLTFGAGSRLTVL.

The CDR3 here is CASSPTGISGANVLTF. The CDR3 nucleotides are TGTGCCAGCAGCCCGACAGGTATCTCTGGGGCCAACGTCCTGACTTTC. V gene TRBV14 combines with J gene TRBJ2-6; D is perhaps TRBD1 (6 bases). Trimming cost V 4 bases and J 0 bases, with 10 bases left between them. The CDR3 runs to 16 residues. CDR1 SGHDN and CDR2 FVKESK come from the germline V gene.

J is TRBJ2-3 and V is TRBV28, with D perhaps TRBD1 or TRBD2 (5 bases each). The CDR3 totals 16 residues. Deletions cut 6 bases from V and 2 bases from J, with 18 bases between. CDR1 and CDR2 (germline): MDHEN, SYDVKM. CDR3 coding DNA: TGTGCCAGCAGCCCACACCTCCCGGGGCCCACAGATACGCAGTATTTT. Its translation is CASSPHLPGPTDTQYF. The full variable domain, in which reference TRBV28 and TRBJ2-3 provide the parts outside the CDR3, is DVKVTQSSRYLVKRTGEKVFLECVQDMDHENMFWYRQDPGLGLRLIYFSYDVKMKEKGDIPEGYSVSREKKERFSLILESASTNQTSMYLCASSPHLPGPTDTQYFGPGTRLTVL.

V gene TRBV2 combines with J gene TRBJ2-3, with TRBD2 matching 10 bases. In germline, CDR1 is SNHLY, CDR2 FYNNEI. The CDR3 is 13 amino acids. Trimming at V came to 7 bases and at J to 3 bases, leaving 1 base not matched to a gene. The chain's CDR3 is CASISGGTDTQYF. CDR3 coding DNA: TGTGCCAGCATTAGCGGGGGGACAGATACGCAGTATTTT.

This clonotype appeared many times. The CDR3 protein is CASSLGHGKDTQYF. The CDR3 region has the DNA TGTGCCAGCAGCCTCGGACACGGGAAAGATACGCAGTATTTT. This chain joins TRBV7-2 and TRBJ2-3; possibly TRBD1 or TRBD2 for D (5 bases each). Germline V CDR1 and CDR2: SGHTA, FQGNSA. Trimming left V 5 bases short and J 5 bases short, with 14 bases between. CDR3 size: 14 residues.

This clonotype occurred a few times. V usage is TRBV19 and J usage is TRBJ1-5; 7 nucleotides line up with TRBD1. The CDR3 has 18 amino acids. Germline assignment: CDR1 LNHDA and CDR2 SQIVND (reference sequence). J gave up 0 bases and V 5 bases, and 13 bases lay outside the gene matches. This CDR3 is CASSSRTGRVNSNQPQHF. CDR3 bases: TGTGCCAGTAGTTCCCGGACAGGAAGAGTTAATAGCAATCAGCCCCAGCATTTT.

The sample holds a few counts of this clonotype. The chain links TRBV9 to TRBJ2-5, with TRBD2 matching over 9 bases. The CDR3 length is 16 residues. CDR1 SGDLS and CDR2 YYNGEE come from the germline V gene. V was clipped by 3 bases and J by 7 bases; unmatched bases: 13. DNA for the CDR3: TGTGCCAGCAGCGCAACCGGGACTAGCAGTCCGGGGACCCAGTACTTC. Translation: CASSATGTSSPGTQYF.